This record concerns one TCR beta chain sequence. Its antigen remains unidentified. This entry is derived from a study of response to subunit inactivated influenza vaccine. Findings and limits, study-wide: Researchers suggested that each seasonal influenza vaccination recruits few new T cells.

The germline V gene has CDR1 MNHNS and CDR2 SASEGT. The CDR3 is 14 residues long. Trimming removed 8 bases at V and 1 base at J, with 11 bases between. TCRdb reanalysed the RT-PCR reads using MiXCR and keeps one entry per CDR3 protein. Found here are some 500,000 distinct CDR3 sequences, 16% of them singletons; the top ten hold around 3%. This receptor was identified in a man between 50 and 75 years old who received an inactivated influenza vaccine. The chain carries TRBV6-1 and TRBJ2-2, with unresolved D. The sequencing here drew on CD4+ T cells sorted from PBMCs, taken 23 to 25 months after vaccination. CDR3 coding DNA: TGTGCCAGCCGGCCGGCAGGGAACACCGGGGAGCTGTTTTTT. Translated, it gives CASRPAGNTGELFF.